Below are 26 T cell receptor beta chains sequenced from a single sample in a study of post-analysis software for immune sequencing data. The study, taken as a whole, reports: There were a handful of TRBV segments more frequent in patients than controls, and TRBV5-6, TRBV5-1 and TRBV20-1 were among them.

TCR beta cDNA libraries had unique molecular identifiers. TCRdb reanalysed the PCR reads using MiXCR and keeps one entry per CDR3 protein. This table holds approximately 630,000 distinct CDR3 sequences, more than 50% found once. For these TCRs, the target antigens are not known. Sequences were obtained from blood. The receptors here all came from a girl aged 2-15 years with multiple sclerosis.

This clonotype has just a few counts. The chain carries TRBV19 and TRBJ2-5; D might be TRBD1 (6 bases). The J call could be wrong; TRBJ2-7 is a better fit for the DNA end. Per germline, CDR1 LNHDA and CDR2 SQIVND (reference sequence). This CDR3 is built from 11 residues. The CDR3 region is CASTLGGEQYF. CDR3 DNA sequence: TGTGCCAGTACCCTAGGGGGCGAGCAGTACTTC.

The count of this clonotype is one. The chain joins TRBV5-1 to TRBJ2-3; D remains ambiguous. The ends were cut back, 7 bases at V and 6 bases at J, with 15 bases in the middle. This CDR3 region has 13 residues. Per germline, CDR1 SGHRS and CDR2 YFSETQ. The CDR3: CASSPNSIDTQYF. For the CDR3, the DNA is TGCGCCAGCTCCCCGAACAGTATTGATACGCAGTATTTT.

J is TRBJ2-7 and V is TRBV29-1; TRBD2 matches 7 bases. The V gene end was trimmed by 1 base and the J gene end by 4 bases; junction bases not matched to a gene: 4. The CDR3 extends over 13 amino acids. CDR1 and CDR2 (germline): SQVTM, ANQGSEA. CDR3 bases: TGCAGCGTTGAAGGGAGGGAGGGGTACGAGCAGTACTTC. Protein sequence: CSVEGREGYEQYF.

The table lists this clonotype with a few counts. This rearrangement joins TRBV5-6 to TRBJ2-3; TRBD2 matches at 7 bases. The CDR3 extends over 14 amino acids. V lost 0 bases, J lost 8 bases, and 6 bases stayed unmatched. Germline V CDR1 and CDR2: SGHDT, YYEEEE. The CDR3 DNA reads TGTGCCAGCAGCTTGGGACTAGCCGCGGTTACGCAGTATTTT. It specifies CASSLGLAAVTQYF.

The chain couples TRBV12-3 or TRBV12-4 to TRBJ2-5; a weak D match, TRBD2 (5 bases). Trimming left V 7 bases short and J 3 bases short, with 9 bases between. This CDR3 has 12 residues. CDR3 protein: CASMDLKETQYF. CDR3 bases: TGTGCCAGCATGGACTTAAAAGAGACCCAGTACTTC.

The chain is built from TRBV13 and TRBJ2-3; 9 bases match TRBD1. V was pared by 6 bases and J by 3 bases, with 7 bases of the junction left unmatched. This CDR3 region has 15 residues. Germline lookup yields CDR1 PRHDT and CDR2 FYEKMQ (reference sequence). The CDR3 region has the DNA TGTGCCAGCAGACTAGCCGGGACAGGGACAGATACGCAGTATTTT. It codes for CASRLAGTGTDTQYF.

This sequence joins TRBV7-2 and TRBJ2-1; a weak D match, TRBD1 (5 bases). CDR3 length: 14 amino acids. Germline V gene lookup returns CDR1 SGHTA and CDR2 FQGNSA. Trimming cost V 1 base and J 6 bases, with 10 bases left between them. This chain's CDR3 is CASSLDGRANEQFF. CDR3 nucleotide sequence: TGTGCCAGCAGCTTAGATGGCAGGGCCAATGAGCAGTTCTTC.

V and J are TRBV5-1 and TRBJ2-3, with 7 bases matching TRBD2. The CDR3 totals 15 residues. The trim removed 4 bases at V and 2 bases at J, leaving 7 bases unmatched. Germline values: CDR1 SGHRS, CDR2 YFSETQ. The CDR3 region is CASSGGTTDTDTQYF. CDR3 DNA: TGCGCCAGCAGCGGGGGGACTACCGACACAGATACGCAGTATTTT.

This clonotype came up a few times. The J gene is TRBJ2-3, the V gene TRBV6-2 or TRBV6-3; 7 bases line up with TRBD1. CDR1 MNHEY and CDR2 SVGEGT come from the germline V gene. The length of the CDR3 is 14 residues. Unmatched junction bases numbered 5, after V lost 6 bases and J lost 2 bases. In nucleotides, the CDR3 is TGTGCCAGCAGCACAGGGGTCTACACAGATACGCAGTATTTT. Translated: CASSTGVYTDTQYF.

The gene calls are TRBV13 and TRBJ1-2, with TRBD1 matching over 9 bases. V dropped 5 bases and J dropped 7; count of bases not matched to a gene: 8. The CDR3 has 14 amino acids. Looked up from germline, CDR1 is PRHDT and CDR2 is FYEKMQ (reference sequence). In nucleotides, the CDR3 is TGTGCCAGCAGCCCTGGGACAGGGAGGATTGGCTACACCTTC. Protein: CASSPGTGRIGYTF. Based on the CDR3 plus reference TRBV13 and TRBJ1-2, the full variable domain is AAGVIQSPRHLIKEKRETATLKCYPIPRHDTVYWYQQGPGQDPQFLISFYEKMQSDKGSIPDRFSAQQFSDYHSELNMSSLELGDSALYFCASSPGTGRIGYTFGSGTRLTVV.

The chain recombines TRBV29-1 with TRBJ2-4, with 11 bases identical to TRBD2. J gave up 3 bases and V 4 bases, and 8 bases lay outside the gene matches. The germline V gene has CDR1 SQVTM and CDR2 ANQGSEA. The CDR3 sequence is 16 residues long. The CDR3 region is CSVAGTSGSGKNIQYF. In nucleotides, the CDR3 is TGCAGCGTTGCGGGAACTAGCGGGAGTGGCAAAAACATTCAGTACTTC.

This clonotype occurred a few times. The V call is TRBV7-9, the J call TRBJ2-1, with 8 bases fitting TRBD2. The ends lost 1 base at V and 2 bases at J; junction bases unmatched: 4. Germline V lookup: CDR1 SEHNR, CDR2 FQNEAQ (reference sequence). The length of the CDR3 is 16 residues. The CDR3 bases are TGTGCCAGCAGCTTAGGGGGCGGGGGGACCTACAATGAGCAGTTCTTC. This translates into CASSLGGGGTYNEQFF.

This chain uses TRBV13 with TRBJ2-5; 9 bases are shared with TRBD1. The tail of the sequence fits TRBJ2-7 better, so the J call may be wrong. CDR1 and CDR2 from the germline V gene are PRHDT and FYEKMQ (reference sequence). The CDR3 has 15 amino acids. The DNA of the CDR3 is TGTGCCAGCAGCCCTATAGGACAGGGGAGGAACGAGCAGTACTTC. This gives the protein CASSPIGQGRNEQYF.

V is TRBV29-1 and J is TRBJ2-5; TRBD1 might be the D (6 bases). The ends were cut back, 6 bases at V and 1 base at J, with 15 bases in the middle. This CDR3 is 14 amino acids long. CDR1 and CDR2 from the germline V gene are SQVTM and ANQGSEA. The CDR3 here is CSVDLGQIQETQYF. CDR3 nucleotide sequence: TGCAGCGTCGATCTTGGACAGATCCAAGAGACCCAGTACTTC.

This chain connects TRBV12-3 or TRBV12-4 to TRBJ2-5; D is ambiguous. The better agreement between TRBJ2-7 and the DNA end casts doubt on the J call. The CDR3 is 12 amino acids. The CDR3 sequence: CASSERGNEQYF. The CDR3 DNA reads TGTGCCAGCAGTGAGCGAGGTAACGAGCAGTACTTC.

This clonotype was recorded a few times. V is TRBV20-1 and J is TRBJ1-2, with 7 bases lining up with TRBD1. Per the germline V gene, CDR1 is DFQATT and CDR2 is SNEGSKA (reference sequence). The CDR3 covers 13 residues. Trimming removed 2 bases from V and 8 bases from J; junction bases left unmatched: 8. CDR3 residues: CSARKAGGWGYTF. In DNA form, the CDR3 reads TGCAGTGCTAGAAAGGCAGGGGGGTGGGGCTACACCTTC.

The chain combines TRBV7-3 with TRBJ2-1, with TRBD2 matching 10 bases. This CDR3 is built from 17 residues. Germline V gene sequence: CDR1 SGHTA, CDR2 FQGTGA. Losses at the gene ends were 6 bases for V and 5 bases for J; bases not matched to a gene: 13. CDR3 amino acids: CASREPGAGGPNNEQFF. DNA for the CDR3: TGTGCCAGCAGGGAACCAGGAGCGGGAGGGCCCAACAATGAGCAGTTCTTC. The variable domain in full, with the rest retrieved from reference TRBV7-3 and TRBJ2-1, is GAGVSQTPSNKVTEKGKYVELRCDPISGHTALYWYRQSLGQGPEFLIYFQGTGAADDSGLPNDRFFAVRPEGSVSTLKIQRTERGDSAVYLCASREPGAGGPNNEQFFGPGTRLTVL.

This clonotype is a singleton in its sample. The chain carries TRBV10-2 and TRBJ2-5; 10 bases are a match to TRBD1. The CDR3 extends over 15 amino acids. V trimming: 6 bases; J trimming: 2 bases; junction bases outside the gene matches: 6. Germline CDR1 is WSHSY and CDR2 is SAAADI. DNA of the CDR3: TGCGCCAGCAGAGGGACAGGGGCACCTCAAGAGACCCAGTACTTC. Translation gives CASRGTGAPQETQYF.

The V and J genes are TRBV6-2 or TRBV6-3 and TRBJ2-4, with D unresolved. From germline, CDR1 is MNHEY and CDR2 SVGEGT. Deletions cut 3 bases from V and 0 bases from J, with 15 bases between. The CDR3 has 17 residues. The CDR3 sequence is CASSYEWAVLAKNIQYF. In DNA, the CDR3 is TGTGCCAGCAGTTATGAGTGGGCAGTTCTAGCCAAAAACATTCAGTACTTC.

V and J are TRBV7-2 and TRBJ1-1, with 8 bases that match TRBD1. This CDR3 has 14 residues. The V gene end was trimmed by 5 bases and the J gene end by 6 bases; junction bases not matched to a gene: 8. CDR1 is SGHTA and CDR2 is FQGNSA in the germline V gene. The CDR3 region has the DNA TGTGCCAGCAGCCCGGACAGGGTATACGCTGAAGCTTTCTTT. It is translated as CASSPDRVYAEAFF.

This clonotype has just one count. The rearrangement joins TRBV27 to TRBJ1-4, with D possibly being TRBD1 (6 bases). Trimming pared 5 bases from V and 5 bases from J, leaving 15 bases between. Germline assignment: CDR1 MNHEY and CDR2 SMNVEV (reference sequence). The CDR3 consists of 15 residues. The CDR3 DNA reads TGTGCCAGCAGTCCCACAGGGCTGGGAAATGAAAAACTGTTTTTT. Translation gives CASSPTGLGNEKLFF.

This clonotype was seen a few times. CDR3 loop: CASSPRGERGDEQFF. CDR3 nucleotide sequence: TGTGCCAGCAGCCCGAGGGGGGAGCGGGGCGATGAGCAGTTCTTC. The chain is built from TRBV11-2 and TRBJ2-1; D possibly corresponds to TRBD2 (7 bases). Germline V CDR1 and CDR2: SGHAT, FQNNGV. The CDR3 spans 15 residues. Trimming removed 5 bases from V and 8 bases from J, with 19 bases in between.

The gene calls are TRBV20-1 and TRBJ1-2; no reliable D call. This CDR3 has 14 amino acids. Trimming took off 2 bases at V and 4 bases at J, with 14 bases between the two ends. CDR1 DFQATT and CDR2 SNEGSKA come from the germline V gene (reference sequence). This chain's CDR3 is CSARPLADFYGYTF. The CDR3 DNA sequence: TGCAGTGCTAGACCTCTGGCGGATTTCTATGGCTACACCTTC.

This clonotype was counted between two and nine times. The gene calls are TRBV29-1 and TRBJ2-3, with D hard to call. With 4 bases removed from V and 3 bases from J, the gap between germline ends came to 8 bases. The CDR3 has 12 residues. CDR1 SQVTM and CDR2 ANQGSEA come from the germline V gene. The CDR3 loop reads CSVVPATDTQYF. The CDR3 DNA sequence: TGCAGCGTTGTTCCCGCGACAGATACGCAGTATTTT.

V usage is TRBV12-3 or TRBV12-4 and J usage is TRBJ2-7; TRBD2 is a possible D gene (7 bases). The CDR3 length is 15 residues. Deletions cut 0 bases from V and 4 bases from J, with 13 bases between. The CDR3 spells CASSLALGGVYEQYF. The CDR3, as DNA: TGTGCCAGCAGTTTAGCGCTAGGGGGGGTTTACGAGCAGTACTTC.

This clonotype came up a few times. The chain uses TRBV6-5 and TRBJ2-1; 9 nucleotides match TRBD2. Germline V lookup: CDR1 MNHEY, CDR2 SVGAGI. Losses at the gene ends were 8 bases for V and 2 bases for J; bases not matched to a gene: 10. The CDR3 spans 16 residues. CDR3 sequence (DNA): TGTGCCAGCTTGAGGTTGCGGGAGGGCGCCTACAATGAGCAGTTCTTC. Translating gives CASLRLREGAYNEQFF.